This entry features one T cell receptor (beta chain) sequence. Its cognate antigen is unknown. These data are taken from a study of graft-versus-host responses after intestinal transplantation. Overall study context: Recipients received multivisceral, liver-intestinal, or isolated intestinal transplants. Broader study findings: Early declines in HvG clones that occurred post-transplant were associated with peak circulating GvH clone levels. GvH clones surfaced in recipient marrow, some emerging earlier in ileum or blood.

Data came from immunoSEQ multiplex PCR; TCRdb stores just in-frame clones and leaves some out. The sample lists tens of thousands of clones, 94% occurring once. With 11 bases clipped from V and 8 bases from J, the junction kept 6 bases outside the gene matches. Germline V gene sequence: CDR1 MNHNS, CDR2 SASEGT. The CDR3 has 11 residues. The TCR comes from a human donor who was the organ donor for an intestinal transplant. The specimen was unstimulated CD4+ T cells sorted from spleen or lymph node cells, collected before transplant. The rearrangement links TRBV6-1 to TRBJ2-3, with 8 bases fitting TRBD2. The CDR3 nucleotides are TGTGCCGGGGAGGCGGGAGGTACGCAGTATTTT. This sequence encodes CAGEAGGTQYF.